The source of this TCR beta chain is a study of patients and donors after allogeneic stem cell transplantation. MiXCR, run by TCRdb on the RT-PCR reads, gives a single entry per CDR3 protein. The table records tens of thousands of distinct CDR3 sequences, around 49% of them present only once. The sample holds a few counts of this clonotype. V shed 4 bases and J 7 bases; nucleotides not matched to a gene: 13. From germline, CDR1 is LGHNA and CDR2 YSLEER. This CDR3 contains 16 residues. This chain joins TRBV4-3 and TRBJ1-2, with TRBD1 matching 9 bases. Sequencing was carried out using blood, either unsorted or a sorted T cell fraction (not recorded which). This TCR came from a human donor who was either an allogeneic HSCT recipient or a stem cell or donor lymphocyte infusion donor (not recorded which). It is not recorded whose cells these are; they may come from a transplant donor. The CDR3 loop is CASSPIYRDRVTGYTF. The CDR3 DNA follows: TGCGCCAGCAGCCCAATCTACCGGGACAGGGTTACTGGCTACACCTTC.